These T cell receptor beta chains were read from a single sample in a study of T-cell reconstitution after alpha-beta-depleted transplantation in children. Using its own MiXCR run on the PCR reads, TCRdb lists one record per CDR3 protein. The sample has hundreds of thousands of distinct CDR3 sequences; 9.9% are singletons. The source material was PBMCs from the stem cell graft donor, sampled from the stem cell graft. These receptors originate from a human donor who donated a stem cell graft to a child with SCID. Both conserved end residues are part of each CDR3. Each record gives: V gene, CDR3 length, D gene, CDR3 protein. The D gene is left open where the match is weak.

>TRBV12-3/TRBV12-4|16|-
CASSFMAGIAKNIQYF
>TRBV5-5|18|TRBD1
CASSLEWLGQGFYNEQFF
>TRBV20-1|13|-
CSARDPQGNTIYF
>TRBV6-4|15|-
CASSEAGGRTDTQYF
>TRBV20-1|19|-
CSARDTEKTGTVSYNEQFF
>TRBV4-1|16|-
CASSQDVRRSYNEQFF
>TRBV7-9|15|-
CASSPILWEDYEQYF
>TRBV6-1|15|-
CASSARTLGTGELFF
>TRBV7-9|16|TRBD1
CASSLADRGETDTQYF
>TRBV2|13|TRBD1
CASTGQGKWEQYF
>TRBV10-3|13|TRBD1
CAVRGLDSEKLFF
>TRBV14|16|-
CASSQVVTVVVGELFF
>TRBV12-3/TRBV12-4|16|-
CASSFLVGQSWDIQYF
>TRBV5-1|14|TRBD1
CASSYGQGGSPLHF